The source of this TCR beta chain is a study of Graves' ophthalmopathy and Graves' hyperthyroidism. The sequenced template was RNA, covering the TCR beta CDR3 region. HTBI primers were employed in first-round RT-PCR, then a second-round multiplex PCR followed. Each CDR3 protein gets one entry after TCRdb re-called the multiplex PCR reads with MiXCR. The sample holds about 590,000 distinct CDR3 sequences, roughly 39% seen once. The V gene lost 2 bases and the J gene lost 8 bases, with 17 bases spanning the gap. The CDR3 length is 14 residues. CDR1 is DFQATT and CDR2 is SNEGSKA in the germline V gene (reference sequence).

The TCR comes from an adult man with Graves' hyperthyroidism. The sequenced material came from peripheral blood or thyroid tissue (not recorded which). The chain employs TRBV20-1 and TRBJ2-3; either TRBD1 or TRBD2 may supply D (5 bases each). CDR3 residues: CSARPGPRRGTQYF. The CDR3 DNA reads TGCAGTGCTAGACCGGGGCCGCGCCGGGGTACGCAGTATTTT.